The 8 T cell receptor beta chains below were found in one sample sequenced in a study of T cells in Graves' hyperthyroidism and ophthalmopathy. TCR beta CDR3 regions were amplified from RNA. HTBI primers were employed in a first-round RT-PCR of the TCR CDR3. TCRdb ran MiXCR on the multiplex PCR reads and lists one entry per CDR3 protein. The profile covers about 200,000 distinct CDR3 sequences, with around a sixth appearing a single time and over 45% taken by the ten largest. The source material was blood. These receptors all stem from a woman aged 50 to 60 with Graves' hyperthyroidism.

The table lists this clonotype with many counts. The chain couples TRBV10-3 to TRBJ1-2; TRBD1 agrees at 8 bases. CDR1 is ENHRY and CDR2 is SYGVKD in the germline V gene. CDR3 length equals 13 residues. The ends lost 10 bases at V and 4 bases at J; junction bases unmatched: 8. In nucleotides, the CDR3 is TGTGCCACCGGAATAGGACAGGGCTATGGCTACACCTTC. Translated: CATGIGQGYGYTF.

This clonotype has ten or more counts. This sequence joins TRBV18 and TRBJ1-5; D gene ambiguous. The CDR3 length is 14 residues. Looked up from germline, CDR1 is KGHSH and CDR2 is LQKENI. The V end lost 2 bases, the J end lost 0 bases, and 5 bases lay between the germline ends. CDR3 DNA: TGTGCCAGCTCACCAACAGCTAGCAATCAGCCCCAGCATTTT. Its protein is CASSPTASNQPQHF. The whole variable domain, filled in from reference TRBV18 and TRBJ1-5, reads NAGVMQNPRHLVRRRGQEARLRCSPMKGHSHVYWYRQLPEEGLKFMVYLQKENIIDESGMPKERFSAEFPKEGPSILRIQQVVRGDSAAYFCASSPTASNQPQHFGDGTRLSIL.

With respect to this clonotype: A much larger clone differs by one base, so this may be a read error. The chain couples TRBV3-1 to TRBJ2-7; possibly TRBD2 for D (5 bases). Germline-derived CDR1 and CDR2 are LGHDT and YNNKEL (reference sequence). This CDR3 is built from 16 residues. V was cut by 0 bases and J by 7 bases, with 19 bases left in between. CDR3 residues: CASSQDLALRSGEQYF. In DNA, the CDR3 is TGTGCCAGCAGCCAAGATTTAGCGCTAAGATCAGGTGAGCAGTACTTC.

This clonotype showed up many times. The chain employs TRBV27 and TRBJ2-1; perhaps TRBD2 as D (5 bases). The CDR3 extends over 14 amino acids. Germline V gene sequence: CDR1 MNHEY, CDR2 SMNVEV (reference sequence). With 0 bases removed from V and 8 bases from J, the gap between germline ends came to 11 bases. CDR3 bases: TGTGCCAGCAGTTTATCGAGGGATACCGATGAGCAGTTCTTC. Its protein is CASSLSRDTDEQFF.

V usage is TRBV7-3 and J usage is TRBJ2-2; tentatively, D is TRBD1 (5 bases). V lost 5 bases and J lost 4, with 20 bases in between. There are 17 residues in the CDR3. Per the germline V gene, CDR1 is SGHTA and CDR2 is FQGTGA. The CDR3 DNA follows: TGTGCCAGCAGCCCAAACAGGCCAGTCCTCATCACCGGGGAGCTGTTTTTT. Translation gives CASSPNRPVLITGELFF.

This clonotype was seen repeatedly, ten times or more. The J gene is TRBJ1-1, the V gene TRBV5-1; the D is unclear. Trimming left V 2 bases short and J 3 bases short, with 5 bases between. CDR3 length: 12 residues. Germline values: CDR1 SGHRS, CDR2 YFSETQ. The CDR3 DNA sequence: TGCGCCAGCAGCTTCGGGGACACTGAAGCTTTCTTT. As protein: CASSFGDTEAFF.

The chain uses TRBV10-3 and TRBJ2-1; 7 bases line up with TRBD2. The CDR3 covers 13 residues. Unmatched junction bases numbered 7, after V lost 6 bases and J lost 8 bases. CDR1 and CDR2 from the germline V gene are ENHRY and SYGVKD. In DNA form, the CDR3 reads TGTGCCATCAGGGGGGACTACAGCGATGAGCAGTTCTTC. The encoded protein is CAIRGDYSDEQFF.

The gene calls are TRBV7-2 and TRBJ2-2, with TRBD2 matching over 7 bases. Germline loops: CDR1 SGHTA, CDR2 FQGNSA. The CDR3 is 17 residues long. V dropped 1 base and J dropped 4; count of bases not matched to a gene: 9. Here the CDR3 reads CASSLVPSSGSTGELFF. CDR3 nucleotide sequence: TGTGCCAGCAGCTTAGTTCCCTCTAGCGGAAGCACCGGGGAGCTGTTTTTT. Looking up the rest from reference TRBV7-2 and TRBJ2-2 gives the full variable domain: GAGVSQSPSNKVTEKGKDVELRCDPISGHTALYWYRQSLGQGLEFLIYFQGNSAPDKSGLPSDRFSAERTGGSVSTLTIQRTQQEDSAVYLCASSLVPSSGSTGELFFGEGSRLTVL.